This TCR beta chain appears in the sequencing data of a study of T-cell memory formation after mild COVID-19. In the study overall: In these data, TCR clusters were largely donor specific.

Using constant-segment primers, 5'RACE produced TCR alpha and TCR beta cDNA libraries carrying sample barcodes and UMIs. TCRdb reprocessed the 5' RACE reads with MiXCR, giving one entry per CDR3 protein. The sample has hundreds of thousands of distinct CDR3 sequences; 20% are singletons. The CDR3 spans 14 residues. The junction had 4 bases not matched to a gene; V was cut back by 3 bases and J by 7 bases. CDR1 and CDR2 from the germline V gene are MNHEY and SMNVEV (reference sequence). This clonotype came up a few times. Its target is unknown. Study results and limitations: Contracting clones, day 15 to 85, had balanced CD4/CD8, and later expanders favored CD4+.

This chain connects TRBV27 to TRBJ2-7; 12 bases map to TRBD1. Material: PBMCs or a T cell subset sorted from them (not recorded which). The TCR originated in an adult woman who had mild COVID-19 (a few samples of this study predate the infection). Cell type and time point are not known. CDR3 protein: CASSFGTGGKEQYF. The CDR3 bases are TGTGCCAGCAGTTTCGGGACAGGGGGCAAGGAGCAGTACTTC.